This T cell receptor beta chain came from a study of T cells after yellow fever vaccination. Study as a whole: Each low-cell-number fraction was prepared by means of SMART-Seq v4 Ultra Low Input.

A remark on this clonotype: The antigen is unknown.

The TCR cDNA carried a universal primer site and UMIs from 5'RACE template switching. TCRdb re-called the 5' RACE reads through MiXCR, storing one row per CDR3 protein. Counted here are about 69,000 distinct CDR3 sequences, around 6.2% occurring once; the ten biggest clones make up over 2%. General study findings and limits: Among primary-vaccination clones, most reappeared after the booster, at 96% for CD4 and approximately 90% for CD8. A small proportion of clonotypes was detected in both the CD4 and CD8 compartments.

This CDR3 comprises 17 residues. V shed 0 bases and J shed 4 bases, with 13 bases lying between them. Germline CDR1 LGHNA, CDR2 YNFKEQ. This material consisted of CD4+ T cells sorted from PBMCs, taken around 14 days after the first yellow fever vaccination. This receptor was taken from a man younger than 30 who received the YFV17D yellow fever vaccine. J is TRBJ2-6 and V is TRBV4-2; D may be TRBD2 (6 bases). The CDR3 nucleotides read TGTGCCAGCAGCCAAGAGCCTTCGGGGGAGGGGGCCAACGTCCTGACTTTC. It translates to CASSQEPSGEGANVLTF.